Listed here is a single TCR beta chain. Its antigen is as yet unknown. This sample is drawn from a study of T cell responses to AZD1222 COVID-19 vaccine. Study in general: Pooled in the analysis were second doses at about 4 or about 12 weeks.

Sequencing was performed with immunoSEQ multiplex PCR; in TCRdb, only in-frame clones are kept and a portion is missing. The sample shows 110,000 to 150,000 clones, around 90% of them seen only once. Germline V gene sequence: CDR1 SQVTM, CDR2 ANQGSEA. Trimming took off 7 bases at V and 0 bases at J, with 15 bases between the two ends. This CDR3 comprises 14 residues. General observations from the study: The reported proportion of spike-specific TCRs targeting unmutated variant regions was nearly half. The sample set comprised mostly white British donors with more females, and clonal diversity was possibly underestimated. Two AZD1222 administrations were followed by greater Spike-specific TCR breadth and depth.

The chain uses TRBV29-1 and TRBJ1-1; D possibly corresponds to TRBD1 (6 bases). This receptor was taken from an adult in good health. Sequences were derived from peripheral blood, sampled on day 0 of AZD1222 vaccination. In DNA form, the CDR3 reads TGCAGCGCCGCGGACAGACTCATGAACACTGAAGCTTTCTTT. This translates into CSAADRLMNTEAFF.